The 18 T cell receptor beta chains given below trace back to one sample, sequenced in a study of beta chain features in type 1 diabetes. Study-level points and caveats: People with Type 1 diabetes carried modestly yet significantly shorter TCRB CDR3s in all four CD4+ subsets.

What these receptors recognize is not known. All of the isolated RNA was reverse transcribed, so expressed TCRB transcripts were sequenced. Sequenced by immunoSEQ multiplex PCR; TCRdb stores in-frame clones only, minus some. The sample holds around 340,000 clones, approximately 9.9% seen once. The specimen sequenced was central memory CD4+ T cells from blood. These receptors originate from a man aged 25-40 years with type 1 diabetes.

The chain is built from TRBV5-1 and TRBJ2-5; 9 nucleotides line up with TRBD2. The J segment lost 7 bases and the V segment lost 0 bases, leaving 4 bases of the junction unmatched. Germline assignment: CDR1 SGHRS and CDR2 YFSETQ. This CDR3 spans 14 amino acids. The CDR3 loop reads CASSLETSGGTQYF. CDR3 DNA sequence: TGCGCCAGCAGCTTGGAGACTAGCGGAGGGACCCAGTACTTC.

The chain joins TRBV5-1 to TRBJ1-4, with TRBD1 as a possible D gene (5 bases). Germline CDR1 SGHRS, CDR2 YFSETQ. With 3 bases removed from V and 5 bases from J, the gap between germline ends came to 14 bases. CDR3 length equals 15 residues. CDR3 in DNA: TGCGCCAGCAGCTCTGGCTTCCGGGGCAATGAAAAACTGTTTTTT. It specifies CASSSGFRGNEKLFF.

This chain links TRBV30 with TRBJ2-7; TRBD1 might be the D (6 bases). The CDR3 length is 11 residues. Germline loops: CDR1 GTSNPN, CDR2 SVGIG (reference sequence). Trimming took off 8 bases at V and 5 bases at J, with 13 bases between the two ends. The CDR3 reads CAGTRSDEQYF. The DNA for the CDR3 is TGTGCCGGGACACGAAGCGACGAGCAGTACTTC.

In DNA form, the CDR3 reads TGTGCCAGTAGTATAGACGGGACTGCTAACTATGGCTACACCTTC. Translation gives CASSIDGTANYGYTF. The chain recombines TRBV19 with TRBJ1-2; D might be TRBD1 (5 bases). The germline V gene encodes CDR1 LNHDA and CDR2 SQIVND (reference sequence). The CDR3 totals 15 residues. The V end was cut by 0 bases, the J end by 0 bases, with 8 bases between.

The chain has TRBV5-1 and TRBJ1-5, with 8 bases that match TRBD1. Germline loops: CDR1 SGHRS, CDR2 YFSETQ. The CDR3 loop spans 14 amino acids. Germline trimming cut 4 bases from V and 10 bases from J; bases unmatched to any gene: 10. The CDR3 nucleotides are TGCGCCAGCAGCCTCGGACAGGGAGAGGTTCCCCAGCATTTT. It is translated as CASSLGQGEVPQHF.

This chain joins TRBV4-3 and TRBJ2-4; TRBD1 matches 11 bases. Germline V lookup: CDR1 LGHNA, CDR2 YSLEER. The V segment lost 0 bases and the J segment 0 bases; nucleotides outside the gene matches: 1. This CDR3 is built from 17 residues. The CDR3 bases are TGCGCCAGCAGCCAAGATGGGACAGGGGGAGCCAAAAACATTCAGTACTTC. Translating it yields CASSQDGTGGAKNIQYF.

The chain has TRBV5-1 and TRBJ2-7; tentatively, D is TRBD2 (5 bases). The ends were cut back, 0 bases at V and 6 bases at J, with 13 bases in the middle. Germline-derived CDR1 and CDR2 are SGHRS and YFSETQ. The CDR3 is made up of 14 amino acids. CDR3 region: CASSLAAGRGEQYF. The CDR3 DNA reads as TGCGCCAGCAGCTTGGCTGCGGGTAGAGGCGAGCAGTACTTC.

This clone was found a few times. The chain combines TRBV5-6 with TRBJ2-7, with 9 positions matching TRBD2. The CDR3 length is 13 residues. V dropped 4 bases and J dropped 7; count of bases not matched to a gene: 6. The germline CDR1 and CDR2 sequences are SGHDT and YYEEEE. CDR3 sequence: CASSGGLAREQYF. DNA for the CDR3: TGTGCCAGCAGCGGGGGACTAGCTAGAGAGCAGTACTTC.

The rearrangement links TRBV7-9 to TRBJ1-4, with D unclear. Trimming shortened V by 5 bases and J by 5 bases, and 9 bases separated the two germline ends. The length of the CDR3 is 13 residues. Germline assignment: CDR1 SEHNR and CDR2 FQNEAQ (reference sequence). The CDR3 spells CASSQSSNEKLFF. CDR3 coding DNA: TGTGCCAGCAGCCAGTCTTCCAATGAAAAACTGTTTTTT.

Notes on this clone: At one end, the junction sequence differs from germline, possibly due to a read error. Here the CDR3 reads CASSTGTVFSPLHF. CDR3 DNA sequence: TGTGCCAGCAGTACCGGGACAGTCTTTTCACCCCTCCACTTT. V and J are TRBV10-3 and TRBJ1-6, with 7 bases fitting TRBD1. The length of the CDR3 is 14 residues. Germline-derived CDR1 and CDR2 are ENHRY and SYGVKD.

This chain uses TRBV4-1 with TRBJ1-1; weak D call: TRBD1 (5 bases). The V end was cut by 4 bases, the J end by 2 bases, with 8 bases between. Germline CDR1 and CDR2: MGHRA and YSYEKL. CDR3 size: 13 residues. This CDR3 reads CASSLGGNTEAFF. CDR3 DNA: TGCGCCAGCAGCCTCGGGGGAAACACTGAAGCTTTCTTT.

This clone was picked up a small number of times. The J gene is TRBJ2-3, the V gene TRBV9; D may be TRBD1 or TRBD2 (6 bases each). The CDR3 totals 16 residues. CDR1 SGDLS and CDR2 YYNGEE come from the germline V gene. V lost 7 bases to trimming and J lost 2 bases, with 20 bases between them. CDR3 loop: CASDQGRGPFTDTQYF. In DNA, the CDR3 is TGTGCCAGCGACCAGGGACGGGGGCCCTTCACAGATACGCAGTATTTT.

This chain links TRBV7-2 with TRBJ1-5; TRBD1 matches 10 bases. Trimming took 1 base from V and 3 from J; bases not matched to a gene: 3. The V gene's germline CDR1 is SGHTA and CDR2 FQGNSA. The CDR3 is 16 amino acids. CDR3 residues: CASSLVGTGANQPQHF. CDR3 bases: TGTGCCAGCAGCTTAGTAGGGACAGGGGCCAATCAGCCCCAGCATTTT.

This clone was seen only a few times. CDR3 protein: CASSFLAGYEQYF. The CDR3 region has the DNA TGTGCCAGCAGCTTCTTAGCGGGATACGAGCAGTACTTC. This sequence joins TRBV7-2 and TRBJ2-7; 8 bases align to TRBD2. The CDR3 runs 13 residues. V shed 3 bases and J 4 bases; nucleotides not matched to a gene: 2. Germline lookup yields CDR1 SGHTA and CDR2 FQGNSA.

The DNA for the CDR3 is TGTGCCAGCAGATCCGGAGGAGGGAATCAGCCCCAGCATTTT. Translating gives CASRSGGGNQPQHF. This sequence joins TRBV6-6 and TRBJ1-5; D is unclear. This CDR3 contains 14 residues. The germline CDR1 and CDR2 sequences are MNHNY and SVGAGI (reference sequence). The V end was cut by 6 bases, the J end by 4 bases, with 13 bases between.

The sample holds a few counts of this clone. The rearrangement joins TRBV2 to TRBJ2-1; 12 bases are a match to TRBD2. Germline V lookup: CDR1 SNHLY, CDR2 FYNNEI. After removal of 4 bases from V and 8 bases from J, the junction contained 6 bases not matched to a gene. This CDR3 is 15 amino acids long. The CDR3 DNA sequence: TGTGCCAGCAGTGTCCCTAGCGGGGGGGTCGATGAGCAGTTCTTC. It yields the protein CASSVPSGGVDEQFF.

This clone was counted between two and nine times. The chain carries TRBV5-4 and TRBJ1-4; the D is unclear. The CDR3 extends over 13 amino acids. Germline CDR1 and CDR2: SGHNT and YYREEE (reference sequence). V lost 4 bases and J 12 bases, leaving 16 bases between the germline ends. This chain's CDR3 is CASSPTGVGELFF. The CDR3 DNA reads TGTGCCAGCAGCCCGACCGGAGTGGGTGAACTGTTTTTT. Drawing the rest from reference TRBV5-4 and TRBJ1-4, the complete variable domain is ETGVTQSPTHLIKTRGQQVTLRCSSQSGHNTVSWYQQALGQGPQFIFQYYREEENGRGNFPPRFSGLQFPNYSSELNVNALELDDSALYLCASSPTGVGELFFGSGTQLSVL.

V and J are TRBV6-5 and TRBJ2-7, with no clear D. From germline, CDR1 is MNHEY and CDR2 SVGAGI. The ends were cut back, 7 bases at V and 7 bases at J, with 20 bases in the middle. The CDR3 has 14 amino acids. The CDR3 is CASNQQYRGKEQYF. The CDR3, as DNA: TGTGCCAGCAACCAACAGTATAGAGGAAAAGAGCAGTACTTC.